The text below deals with one T cell receptor beta chain. Germline V gene lookup returns CDR1 SGHNT and CDR2 YYREEE (reference sequence). Trimming removed 2 bases at V and 1 base at J, with 7 bases between. This CDR3 contains 13 residues. The PCR contained 60 Vbeta and 13 Jbeta primers. The repertoire was sequenced with immunoSEQ multiplex PCR; TCRdb's copy has only in-frame clones and lacks some. The table lists more than 80,000 clones, approximately 72% of them singletons. These data originate in a study of cytomegalovirus exposure and HLA in healthy donors. Background on the study: Among roughly 180 million T cells, an earlier analysis found 117 million unique TCR beta sequences.

V is TRBV5-4 and J is TRBJ2-7; D not certain. This TCR derives from a female donor in good health and CMV-seropositive. The sample was PBMCs. This CDR3 is CASSFRFSYEQYF. DNA for the CDR3: TGTGCCAGCAGCTTCCGGTTTTCCTACGAGCAGTACTTC.